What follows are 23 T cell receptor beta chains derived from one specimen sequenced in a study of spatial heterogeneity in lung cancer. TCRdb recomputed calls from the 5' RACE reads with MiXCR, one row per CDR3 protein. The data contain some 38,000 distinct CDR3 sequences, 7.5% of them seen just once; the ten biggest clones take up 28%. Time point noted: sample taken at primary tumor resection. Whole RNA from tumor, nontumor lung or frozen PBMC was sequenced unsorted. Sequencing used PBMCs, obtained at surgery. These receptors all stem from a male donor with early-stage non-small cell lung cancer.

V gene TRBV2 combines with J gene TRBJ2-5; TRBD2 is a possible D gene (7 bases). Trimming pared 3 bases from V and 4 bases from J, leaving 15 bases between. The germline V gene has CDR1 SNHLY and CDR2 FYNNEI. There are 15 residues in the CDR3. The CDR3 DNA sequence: TGTGCCAGCAGTGAGCGGCAGGGGAGGGGAGAGACCCAGTACTTC. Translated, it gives CASSERQGRGETQYF. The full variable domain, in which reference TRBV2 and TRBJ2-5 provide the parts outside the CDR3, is EPEVTQTPSHQVTQMGQEVILRCVPISNHLYFYWYRQILGQKVEFLVSFYNNEISEKSEIFDDQFSVERPDGSNFTLKIRSTKLEDSAMYFCASSERQGRGETQYFGPGTRLLVL.

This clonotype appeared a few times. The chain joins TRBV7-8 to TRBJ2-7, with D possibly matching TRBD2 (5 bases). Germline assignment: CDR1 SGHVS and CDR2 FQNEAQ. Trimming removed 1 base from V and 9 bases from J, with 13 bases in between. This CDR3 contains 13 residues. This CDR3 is CASSLEAGLGQYV. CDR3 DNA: TGTGCCAGCAGCTTAGAGGCTGGACTCGGGCAGTACGTC.

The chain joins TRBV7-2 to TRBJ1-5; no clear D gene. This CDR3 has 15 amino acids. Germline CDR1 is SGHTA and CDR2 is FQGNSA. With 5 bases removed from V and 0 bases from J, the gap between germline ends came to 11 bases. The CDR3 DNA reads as TGTGCCAGCAGCCTTGAGGGTTATAGCAATCAGCCCCAGCATTTT. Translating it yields CASSLEGYSNQPQHF.

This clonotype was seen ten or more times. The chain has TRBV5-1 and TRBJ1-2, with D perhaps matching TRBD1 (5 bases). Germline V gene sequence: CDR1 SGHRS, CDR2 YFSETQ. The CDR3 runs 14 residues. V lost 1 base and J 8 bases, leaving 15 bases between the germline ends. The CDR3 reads CASSLRRGGEGYTF. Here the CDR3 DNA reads TGCGCCAGCAGCTTGAGAAGGGGAGGCGAAGGCTACACCTTC.

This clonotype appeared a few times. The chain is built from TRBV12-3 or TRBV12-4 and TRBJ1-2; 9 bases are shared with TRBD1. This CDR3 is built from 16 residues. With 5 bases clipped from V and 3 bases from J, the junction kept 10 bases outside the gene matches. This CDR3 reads CASSPLTGGAYYGYTF. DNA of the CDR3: TGTGCCAGCAGTCCACTTACAGGGGGCGCTTACTATGGCTACACCTTC.

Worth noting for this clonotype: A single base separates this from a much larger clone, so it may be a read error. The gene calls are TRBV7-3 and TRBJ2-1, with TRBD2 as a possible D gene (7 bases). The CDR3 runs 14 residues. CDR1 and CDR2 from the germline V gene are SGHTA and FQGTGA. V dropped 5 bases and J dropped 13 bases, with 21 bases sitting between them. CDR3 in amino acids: CASSPGGRGLPQFF. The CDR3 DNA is TGTGCCAGCAGCCCCGGTGGCAGGGGACTACCTCAGTTCTTC. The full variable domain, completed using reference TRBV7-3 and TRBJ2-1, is GAGVSQTPSNKVTEKGKYVELRCDPISGHTALYWYRQSLGQGPEFLIYFQGTGAADDSGLPNDRFFAVRPEGSVSTLKIQRTERGDSAVYLCASSPGGRGLPQFFGPGTRLTVL.

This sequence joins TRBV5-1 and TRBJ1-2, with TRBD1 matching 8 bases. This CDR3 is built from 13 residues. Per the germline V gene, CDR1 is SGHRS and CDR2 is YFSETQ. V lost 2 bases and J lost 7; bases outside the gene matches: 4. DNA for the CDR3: TGCGCCAGCAGCTTCGGACAGGGCTTTGGCTACACCTTC. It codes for CASSFGQGFGYTF.

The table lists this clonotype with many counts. CDR3 in DNA: TGTGCCAGCGGGGACGACCTCTACAATGAGCAGTTCTTC. This sequence encodes CASGDDLYNEQFF. The J gene is TRBJ2-1, the V gene TRBV5-6; the D call may be TRBD1 or TRBD2 (5 bases each). This CDR3 is built from 13 residues. V was cut by 7 bases and J by 3 bases, with 11 bases left in between. CDR1 SGHDT and CDR2 YYEEEE come from the germline V gene. Variable domain in full (rest from reference TRBV5-6 and TRBJ2-1): DAGVTQSPTHLIKTRGQQVTLRCSPKSGHDTVSWYQQALGQGPQFIFQYYEEEERQRGNFPDRFSGHQFPNYSSELNVNALLLGDSALYLCASGDDLYNEQFFGPGTRLTVL.

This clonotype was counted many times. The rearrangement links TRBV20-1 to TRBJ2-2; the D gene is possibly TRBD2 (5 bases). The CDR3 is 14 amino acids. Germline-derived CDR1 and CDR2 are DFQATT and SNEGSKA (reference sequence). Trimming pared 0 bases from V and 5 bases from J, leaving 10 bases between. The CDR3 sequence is CSARDLAQTGELFF. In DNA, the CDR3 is TGCAGTGCTAGAGATCTAGCCCAAACCGGGGAGCTGTTTTTT.

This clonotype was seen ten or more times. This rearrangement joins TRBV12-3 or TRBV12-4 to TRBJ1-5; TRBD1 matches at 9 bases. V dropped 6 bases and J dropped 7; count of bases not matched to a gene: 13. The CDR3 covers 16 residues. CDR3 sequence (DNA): TGTGCCAGCAGCCGACGTGGGACAGGGAGCGGACAGCCCCAGCATTTT. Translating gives CASSRRGTGSGQPQHF.

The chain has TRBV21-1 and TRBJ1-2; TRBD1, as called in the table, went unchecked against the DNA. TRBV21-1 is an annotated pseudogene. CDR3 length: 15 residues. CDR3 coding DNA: TGTGCCAGCAGCAAACAGGGCAGTTTAGACTATGGCTACACCTTC. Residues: CASSKQGSLDYGYTF.

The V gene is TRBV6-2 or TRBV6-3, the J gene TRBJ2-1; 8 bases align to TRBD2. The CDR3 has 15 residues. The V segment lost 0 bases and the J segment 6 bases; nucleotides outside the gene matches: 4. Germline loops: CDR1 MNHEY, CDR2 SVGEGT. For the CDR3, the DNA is TGTGCCAGCAGTTACTCAGCGGGAGACCCCAATGAGCAGTTCTTC. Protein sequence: CASSYSAGDPNEQFF.

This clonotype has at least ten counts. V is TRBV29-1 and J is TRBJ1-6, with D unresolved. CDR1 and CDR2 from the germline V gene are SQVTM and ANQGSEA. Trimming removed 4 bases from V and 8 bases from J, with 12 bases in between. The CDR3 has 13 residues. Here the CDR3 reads CSVGRDRYSPLHF. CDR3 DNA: TGCAGCGTTGGACGTGATCGCTATTCACCCCTCCACTTT.

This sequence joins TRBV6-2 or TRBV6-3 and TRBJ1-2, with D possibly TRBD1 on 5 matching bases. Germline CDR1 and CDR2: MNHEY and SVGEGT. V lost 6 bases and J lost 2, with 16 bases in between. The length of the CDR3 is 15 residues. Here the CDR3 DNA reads TGTGCCAGCAGGTCCTCTGGGACGGACAACTATGGCTACACCTTC. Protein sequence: CASRSSGTDNYGYTF.

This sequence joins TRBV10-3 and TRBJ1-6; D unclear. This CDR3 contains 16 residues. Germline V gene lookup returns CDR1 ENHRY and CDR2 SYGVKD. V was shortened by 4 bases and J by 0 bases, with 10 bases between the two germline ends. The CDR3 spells CAISVGGSSYNSPLHF. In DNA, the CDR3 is TGTGCCATCAGTGTTGGCGGGAGCTCCTATAATTCACCCCTCCACTTT.

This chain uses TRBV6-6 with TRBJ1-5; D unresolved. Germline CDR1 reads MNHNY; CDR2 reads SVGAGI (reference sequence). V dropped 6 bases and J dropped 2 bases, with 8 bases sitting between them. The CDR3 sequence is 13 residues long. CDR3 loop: CASSLPGNQPQHF. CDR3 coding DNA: TGTGCCAGCAGCCTCCCGGGCAATCAGCCCCAGCATTTT.

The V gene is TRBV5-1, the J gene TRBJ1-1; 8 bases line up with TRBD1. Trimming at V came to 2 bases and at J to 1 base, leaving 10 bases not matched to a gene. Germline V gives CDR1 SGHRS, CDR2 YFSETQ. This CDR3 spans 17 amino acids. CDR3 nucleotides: TGCGCCAGCAGCTTTGCCTACACAGGGGGTCCGAACACTGAAGCTTTCTTT. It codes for CASSFAYTGGPNTEAFF.

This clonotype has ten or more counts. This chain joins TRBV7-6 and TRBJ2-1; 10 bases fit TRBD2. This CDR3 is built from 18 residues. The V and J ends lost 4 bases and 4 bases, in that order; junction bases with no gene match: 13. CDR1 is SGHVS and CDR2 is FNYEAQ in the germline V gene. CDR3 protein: CASSSRAGTSGAYNEQFF. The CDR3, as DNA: TGTGCCAGCAGCTCCCGAGCGGGTACTAGCGGGGCGTACAATGAGCAGTTCTTC.

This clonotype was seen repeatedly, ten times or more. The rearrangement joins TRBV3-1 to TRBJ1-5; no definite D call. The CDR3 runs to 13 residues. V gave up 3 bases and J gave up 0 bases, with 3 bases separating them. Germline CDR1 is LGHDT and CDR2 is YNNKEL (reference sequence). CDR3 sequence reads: CASSHYSNQPQHF. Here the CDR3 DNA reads TGTGCCAGCAGCCACTATAGCAATCAGCCCCAGCATTTT.

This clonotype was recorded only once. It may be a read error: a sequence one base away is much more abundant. CDR3 amino acids: CASSPQTNRGVEQFF. CDR3 DNA: TGTGCCAGCAGTCCCCAGACTAATAGGGGGGTTGAGCAGTTCTTC. The chain has TRBV12-3 or TRBV12-4 and TRBJ2-1, with D perhaps TRBD1 or TRBD2 (6 bases each). This CDR3 is 15 amino acids long. Deletions cut 5 bases from V and 9 bases from J, with 20 bases between.

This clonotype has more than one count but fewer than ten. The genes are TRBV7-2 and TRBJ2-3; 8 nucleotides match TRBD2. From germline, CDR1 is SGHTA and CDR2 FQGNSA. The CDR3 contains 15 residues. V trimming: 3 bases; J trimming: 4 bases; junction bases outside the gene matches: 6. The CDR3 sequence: CASSLTSAVPDTQYF. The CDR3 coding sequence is TGTGCCAGCAGCTTGACTAGCGCGGTGCCAGATACGCAGTATTTT.

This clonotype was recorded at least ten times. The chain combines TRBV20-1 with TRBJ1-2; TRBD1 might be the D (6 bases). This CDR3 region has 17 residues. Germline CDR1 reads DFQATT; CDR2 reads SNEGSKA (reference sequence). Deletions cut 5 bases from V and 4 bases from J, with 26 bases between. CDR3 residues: CSAFHIGGRGFRYGYTF. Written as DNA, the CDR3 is TGCAGTGCTTTTCATATTGGGGGGCGCGGGTTTCGCTATGGCTACACCTTC.

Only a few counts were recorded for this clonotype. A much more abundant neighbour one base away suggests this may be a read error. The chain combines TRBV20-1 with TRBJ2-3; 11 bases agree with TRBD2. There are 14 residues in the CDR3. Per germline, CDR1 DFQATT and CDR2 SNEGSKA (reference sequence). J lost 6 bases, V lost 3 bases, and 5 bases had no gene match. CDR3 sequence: CSASLASGRDTQYF. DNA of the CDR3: TGCAGTGCTAGCCTGGCTAGCGGGAGGGATACGCAGTATTTT.